This TCR beta chain was obtained from a study of cytomegalovirus exposure and HLA in healthy donors. Study conclusions and caveats: As was reported, the classifier diagnosed cytomegalovirus status with high specificity and sensitivity. Through in vitro validation, a few CMV-associated chains were shown to be specific for CMV antigens. When a later analysis compared HLA-associated TCR beta chains with equally common others, the HLA-associated chains turned out to be more clonally expanded and to have lower generation probabilities. HLA allele associations emerged for some 16,000 TCR beta sequences in a later analysis, at 0.05 false discovery rate.

Germline CDR1 LGHNA, CDR2 YNFKEQ. The length of the CDR3 is 14 residues. The germline V and J ends were trimmed by 3 bases and 2 bases, with 10 bases remaining between them. In the case of this clone: Its antigen remains unknown.

With 60 Vbeta and 13 Jbeta primers, the PCR was carried out. Sequenced by immunoSEQ multiplex PCR; TCRdb stores in-frame clones only, minus some. The repertoire holds about 190,000 clones, with around 67% as singletons. What was sequenced was PBMCs. This receptor was identified in a woman aged 25 to 39 in good health and CMV-seropositive. The chain combines TRBV4-2 with TRBJ1-1; the D is unclear. In nucleotides, the CDR3 is TGTGCCAGCAGCCAGGGCAGGCTAAACACTGAAGCTTTCTTT. Amino acids: CASSQGRLNTEAFF.